This is a list of T cell receptor beta chains from one sample in a study of blood T cells in healthy people across ages. One entry per CDR3 protein results from TCRdb running MiXCR on the 5' RACE reads. The sample lists fewer than 950,000 distinct CDR3 sequences; 53% were seen once. Sequencing was performed on blood. All receptors derive from a man older than 75 in good health. Each CDR3 is given with its conserved first and last residue. A D gene is named only where the DNA matches it firmly. For some rows the clone size is stated as once, few or many, or as a class when expanded; others skip it.

d_call clone_size j_call v_call cdr3_nt cdr3_aa
TRBD1 few TRBJ2-3 TRBV20-1 TGCAGTGCAGAGGGGGCGCAGGATCACAGATACGCGTATTTT CSAEGAQDHRYAYF
TRBD1 few TRBJ2-7 TRBV4-2 TGTGCCAGCAGCTCTCACCCGGGACAGAAACACGAGCAGTACTTC CASSSHPGQKHEQYF
- few TRBJ1-6 TRBV3-1 TGTGCCAGCACCCGGGCAGGAAACGCTTCACCCCTCCACTTT CASTRAGNASPLHF
- - TRBJ2-5 TRBV21-1 TGTGCCAGCAGCCGGGAGCGGGAGATATACAATGAGCAGTACTTC CASSREREIYNEQYF
- few TRBJ2-7 TRBV20-1 TGCAGTGCTGCATCAACAGCTTACGAGCAGTACTTC CSAASTAYEQYF
TRBD2 - TRBJ2-5 TRBV7-9 TGTGCCAGCAGCTCCCCGACTAGCGGGAGGATGTACGAGCAGAACTTC CASSSPTSGRMYEQNF
TRBD1 few TRBJ1-4 TRBV29-1 TGCAGCGTAGCCCGGACAGGGGCAAATGAAAAACTGTTTTTT CSVARTGANEKLFF
- - TRBJ1-2 TRBV7-9 TGTGCCAGCAGCGGCCGAAACTATGGCTACACCTTC CASSGRNYGYTF
- - TRBJ2-3 TRBV29-1 TGCAGCGTTTCCCCAGATACGCAGTATTTT CSVSPDTQYF
- few TRBJ2-7 TRBV21-1 TGTGCCAGCAGCATCCGGGACTGCCCCTACGAGCAGTACTTC CASSIRDCPYEQYF
- - TRBJ2-7 TRBV2 TGTGCCAGCATATCCCAGGCAGAACACGAGCAGTACTTC CASISQAEHEQYF
TRBD2 - TRBJ2-7 TRBV19 TGTGCCAGTAAGAGCGGGAACTCCTACAATGAGCAGTACTTC CASKSGNSYNEQYF
- few TRBJ1-2 TRBV6-2/TRBV6-3 TGTGCCAGCTCTGACGCGGACAGTAACTATGGCTACACCTTC CASSDADSNYGYTF
TRBD1 - TRBJ2-1 TRBV10-3 TGTGCCATCAGTGAAGGCAGGGGGAGAGAGACCCAGTTCTTC CAISEGRGRETQFF
TRBD1 - TRBJ1-2 TRBV20-1 TGCAGTGCTAAAAGGGGGCTAGGGGGAACCGGCTACACCTTC CSAKRGLGGTGYTF
TRBD2 - TRBJ2-7 TRBV5-6 TGTGCCAGCAGCTTCACCACTAGCGGGGGGCCCCTACACTCCTACGAGCAGTACTTC CASSFTTSGGPLHSYEQYF
- few TRBJ1-2 TRBV3-1 TGTGCCAGCAGCCAAGTAGATACAGGGATCTATGGCTACACCTTC CASSQVDTGIYGYTF
- - TRBJ2-7 TRBV6-5 TGTGCCAGCAGTTACAGGGTCAGCGCGAGGAGCTCCTACGAGCAGTACTTC CASSYRVSARSSYEQYF
- few TRBJ1-5 TRBV7-2 TGTGCCAGCAGCTATAGGACAGACCAGCCCCAGCATTTT CASSYRTDQPQHF
- few TRBJ2-3 TRBV20-1 TGCAGTGCTAGCGGTCCGGTGTTTACGCAGTATTTT CSASGPVFTQYF
- - TRBJ2-3 TRBV9 TGTGCCAGCAGCGTAGTGATTTCTGGAGATACGCAGTATTTT CASSVVISGDTQYF
- - TRBJ2-5 TRBV2 TGTGCCAGCAGTGAAAGTCCCGCGACCCAGTACTTC CASSESPATQYF
- - TRBJ2-7 TRBV4-2 TGTGCCAGCAGCCCTCACGGGGGAGAGTACGAGCAGTACTTC CASSPHGGEYEQYF
- few TRBJ2-1 TRBV5-1 TGCGCCAGCAGCCTCCGGCAGCATGAGCAGTTCTTC CASSLRQHEQFF